A single sample is the source of the 19 T cell receptor beta chains below, sequenced in a study of TIL therapy for anti-PD-1-resistant metastatic lung cancer. Sequencing used immunoSEQ v3. Assay: immunoSEQ multiplex PCR; the TCRdb copy retains only in-frame clones and omits some. Found here are roughly 92,000 clones, around 71% of them singletons; the top ten hold 9.5% to 13%. The time point denotes: pre-treatment sample, taken before nivolumab and TIL therapy. Pleural nodules or supraclavicular lymph nodes made up most of the excised metastases sampled. The sample was tumor tissue, taken at baseline. These receptors all come from a person between 25 and 80 years old with non-small cell lung cancer.

This clone was counted a few times. This sequence joins TRBV25-1 and TRBJ1-6; maybe TRBD1 (6 bases). CDR1 MGHDK and CDR2 SYGVNS come from the germline V gene. The CDR3 totals 16 residues. V dropped 2 bases and J dropped 6 bases, with 14 bases sitting between them. The CDR3 DNA is TGTGCCAGCAGTGAAGGAGGTTCGGACAGTAATTCACCCCTCCACTTT. Protein sequence: CASSEGGSDSNSPLHF. The whole variable domain, remainder taken from reference TRBV25-1 and TRBJ1-6, is EADIYQTPRYLVIGTGKKITLECSQTMGHDKMYWYQQDPGMELHLIHYSYGVNSTEKGDLSSESTVSRIRTEHFPLTLESARPSHTSQYLCASSEGGSDSNSPLHFGNGTRLTVT.

This clone was seen more than once but under ten times. The V and J genes are TRBV18 and TRBJ2-2; 9 bases agree with TRBD2. Per germline, CDR1 KGHSH and CDR2 LQKENI. The CDR3 is 19 residues long. Trimming cost V 6 bases and J 2 bases; bases outside gene matches: 16. The CDR3 DNA is TGTGCCAGCTCTCCTATTGTGAATAGCGGGAGCCGAAACACCGGGGAGCTGTTTTTT. Translating it yields CASSPIVNSGSRNTGELFF.

The chain uses TRBV27 and TRBJ2-1; TRBD1 is a possible D gene (6 bases). The CDR3 length is 15 residues. Germline CDR1 is MNHEY and CDR2 is SMNVEV (reference sequence). Trimming removed 4 bases from V and 0 bases from J, with 10 bases in between. This CDR3 reads CASSSHRASYNEQFF. DNA for the CDR3: TGTGCCAGCAGTTCCCACAGGGCCTCCTACAATGAGCAGTTCTTC.

The chain carries TRBV5-3 and TRBJ1-2; weak D call: TRBD1 (5 bases). TRBV5-3 is treated as an ORF (open reading frame) with a function not yet certain. This CDR3 has 12 residues. Trimming left V 4 bases short and J 5 bases short, with 9 bases between. The CDR3 DNA follows: TGTGCCAGAAGCGGGGCCGATTATGGCTACACCTTC. Translating it yields CARSGADYGYTF.

This clone was counted many times. The chain combines TRBV28 with TRBJ2-2; weak D call: TRBD2 (5 bases). The CDR3 runs 15 residues. V was cut by 2 bases and J by 4 bases, with 11 bases left in between. CDR1 and CDR2 (germline): MDHEN, SYDVKM. DNA for the CDR3: TGTGCCAGCAGTTTAGGTTCGGGGTTCACCGGGGAGCTGTTTTTT. The encoded protein is CASSLGSGFTGELFF.

The J gene is TRBJ2-1, the V gene TRBV7-2; 7 bases agree with TRBD2. The CDR3 contains 17 residues. J gave up 4 bases and V 7 bases, and 16 bases lay outside the gene matches. Germline lookup yields CDR1 SGHTA and CDR2 FQGNSA. CDR3 coding DNA: TGTGCCAGCACCTCCTCGGGGAGGGCTAGCGGTTACAATGAGCAGTTCTTC. Its translation: CASTSSGRASGYNEQFF.

This sequence joins TRBV5-4 and TRBJ1-6; 8 bases fit TRBD1. The CDR3 is 15 residues long. Per germline, CDR1 SGHNT and CDR2 YYREEE (reference sequence). The junction had 4 bases not matched to a gene; V was cut back by 2 bases and J by 6 bases. Written as DNA, the CDR3 is TGTGCCAGCAGCTTCACGGACAGGGTTAATTCACCCCTCCACTTT. It encodes CASSFTDRVNSPLHF.

The chain combines TRBV7-3 with TRBJ2-1; a possible D gene is TRBD1 (6 bases). CDR3 length: 15 residues. V dropped 5 bases and J dropped 3 bases, with 14 bases sitting between them. CDR1 and CDR2 (germline): SGHTA, FQGTGA. In DNA, the CDR3 is TGTGCCAGCAGCCCTTCGGACAGCTACTACAATGAGCAGTTCTTC. Translating it yields CASSPSDSYYNEQFF.

This clone was seen a handful of times. V usage is TRBV28 and J usage is TRBJ2-2; D is perhaps TRBD2 (5 bases). This CDR3 is built from 14 residues. CDR1 and CDR2 (germline): MDHEN, SYDVKM. Trimming took off 3 bases at V and 1 base at J, with 6 bases between the two ends. DNA for the CDR3: TGTGCCAGCAGTTTTGGAGGGAACACCGGGGAGCTGTTTTTT. It specifies CASSFGGNTGELFF.

This rearrangement joins TRBV9 to TRBJ2-7; TRBD2 is a possible D gene (6 bases). V gave up 0 bases and J gave up 0 bases, with 13 bases separating them. The CDR3 is 16 residues long. Germline-derived CDR1 and CDR2 are SGDLS and YYNGEE. The CDR3 sequence is CASSVGGESTSYEQYF. As DNA, the CDR3 is TGTGCCAGCAGCGTAGGGGGGGAAAGTACCTCCTACGAGCAGTACTTC.

The chain carries TRBV27 and TRBJ2-5; D not resolved. V was clipped by 4 bases and J by 7 bases, with 16 bases between them. Germline V gene sequence: CDR1 MNHEY, CDR2 SMNVEV (reference sequence). The CDR3 covers 14 residues. The CDR3 spells CASSSSVGGVTQYF. DNA of the CDR3: TGTGCCAGCAGTTCTTCAGTAGGTGGAGTGACCCAGTACTTC.

This clone was counted a few times. J is TRBJ2-1 and V is TRBV5-1; TRBD1 matches at 7 bases. V lost 0 bases, J lost 7 bases, and 10 bases stayed unmatched. The length of the CDR3 is 16 residues. The V gene's germline CDR1 is SGHRS and CDR2 YFSETQ. Here the CDR3 DNA reads TGCGCCAGCAGCTTGGTTCCGACAGGGACCCTAAATGAGCAGTTCTTC. This codes for CASSLVPTGTLNEQFF.

The rearrangement links TRBV30 to TRBJ1-5; tentatively, D is TRBD1 (5 bases). The germline CDR1 and CDR2 sequences are GTSNPN and SVGIG (reference sequence). There are 13 residues in the CDR3. V dropped 1 base and J dropped 6 bases, with 10 bases sitting between them. The CDR3 here is CAWSEEGFQPQHF. CDR3 DNA: TGTGCCTGGAGTGAGGAGGGGTTTCAGCCCCAGCATTTT.

A few counts support this clone. V is TRBV6-6 and J is TRBJ1-4; 7 nucleotides align to TRBD1. Germline V gene data show CDR1 as MNHNY and CDR2 as SVGAGI (reference sequence). The CDR3 has 13 amino acids. Unmatched junction bases numbered 3, after V lost 6 bases and J lost 5 bases. CDR3 sequence (DNA): TGTGCCAGCAGCCGACAGGGAAATGAAAAACTGTTTTTT. As protein: CASSRQGNEKLFF.

The genes are TRBV6-2 or TRBV6-3 and TRBJ2-3, with D perhaps TRBD2 (7 bases). Germline lookup yields CDR1 MNHEY and CDR2 SVGEGT. The CDR3 has 16 residues. Trimming took 5 bases from V and 4 from J, leaving 19 bases between them. Here the CDR3 reads CASSPRGRGLADTQYF. CDR3 sequence (DNA): TGTGCCAGCAGTCCCCGGGGGCGGGGGTTAGCAGATACGCAGTATTTT.

This clone was recorded only once. The chain carries TRBV29-1 and TRBJ1-5; TRBD1 matches 9 bases. Trimming removed 6 bases from V and 4 bases from J; junction bases left unmatched: 10. Germline CDR1 SQVTM, CDR2 ANQGSEA. The CDR3 is made up of 15 amino acids. The DNA for the CDR3 is TGCAGCGTCGCCGGGACAGGGAGGGGGAATCAGCCCCAGCATTTT. Translation gives CSVAGTGRGNQPQHF.

The V call is TRBV14, the J call TRBJ2-1; possibly TRBD1 for D (6 bases). This CDR3 is 12 amino acids long. The V and J ends lost 4 bases and 10 bases respectively, with 11 bases between them. Germline lookup yields CDR1 SGHDN and CDR2 FVKESK. The CDR3 sequence is CASSPQRGEQFF. The CDR3 DNA follows: TGTGCCAGCAGCCCGCAGAGGGGGGAGCAGTTCTTC.

The chain combines TRBV10-2 with TRBJ1-5; 7 positions agree with TRBD1. This CDR3 spans 13 amino acids. Trimming at V came to 6 bases and at J to 3 bases, leaving 2 bases not matched to a gene. The V gene's germline CDR1 is WSHSY and CDR2 SAAADI. The CDR3 sequence: CASRTGYNQPQHF. The CDR3 nucleotides are TGCGCCAGCAGGACAGGGTACAATCAGCCCCAGCATTTT.

This chain joins TRBV6-2 or TRBV6-3 and TRBJ2-7; TRBD2 matches at 7 bases. V dropped 0 bases and J dropped 1; count of bases not matched to a gene: 3. This CDR3 contains 15 residues. In germline, CDR1 is MNHEY, CDR2 SVGEGT. CDR3 DNA sequence: TGTGCCAGCAGTTACTCGCGGGGGTTATCCTACGAGCAGTACTTC. It specifies CASSYSRGLSYEQYF.